The clone carrying this T cell receptor beta chain appeared a single time. This CDR3 region has 18 residues. In germline, CDR1 is SGHRS, CDR2 YFSETQ. The V gene end was trimmed by 3 bases and the J gene end by 5 bases; junction bases not matched to a gene: 15. Source study methods: How many nucleated cells were present was estimated from reference gene primer amplification. Here immunoSEQ multiplex PCR was the method, and the copy in TCRdb shows in-frame clones only, minus some. The V and J calls and clone size come from that table; D and trimming were worked out from the DNA. The sample has under 250,000 clones, 75% to 85% seen once. These data originate in a study of blood T cell repertoires in COVID-19. Study summary: Sources were T cells, B-cell-depleted T cells, or PBMCs; the material itself was cDNA or gDNA.

Source material: peripheral blood. This chain joins TRBV5-1 and TRBJ2-7, with TRBD2 matching 12 bases. The source of this sequence is a human donor in a cohort sampled during active COVID-19. CDR3 nucleotides: TGCGCCAGCAGCTCACGACCGGGACTAGCGGGCCCAAGCCACGAGCAGTACTTC. Its translation is CASSSRPGLAGPSHEQYF.